This T cell receptor (beta chain) originates from a study of blood T cell repertoires in COVID-19. About the research overall: The analysed material was cDNA or gDNA that came from T cells, B-cell-depleted T cells, or PBMCs.

The authors' processing: Estimated nucleated cell counts came from reference gene primer amplification. Here immunoSEQ multiplex PCR was the method, and the copy in TCRdb shows in-frame clones only, minus some. D and trimming come from the DNA, and the V and J calls and clone size come from that table. Found here are fewer than 250,000 clones, 75% to 90% of them singletons; the top ten hold less than 3.5%. This clone was picked up one time. CDR3 length: 16 residues. Trimming stripped 0 bases from V and 3 bases from J, with 15 bases between. Per germline, CDR1 MNHEY and CDR2 SVGAGI. Seattle cases were enrolled at active infection and followed longitudinally.

Material for sequencing was peripheral blood. This chain connects TRBV6-5 to TRBJ2-7; possible D gene TRBD1, 5 bases. This receptor was obtained from a man aged 30 to 39 with COVID-19, enrolled during active disease. The CDR3 DNA is TGTGCCAGCAGTTACTCGGCAGGGATGTACTACTACGAGCAGTACTTC. Its protein product is CASSYSAGMYYYEQYF.